The rows below give T cell receptor beta chains drawn from one sample of a study of shared clonotypes between healthy human individuals. Here immunoSEQ multiplex PCR was the method, and the copy in TCRdb shows in-frame clones only, minus some. This sample carries about 680,000 clones, around four fifths of them seen once, and the ten largest clones take 1.5% to 2%. The sequencing sample was made of memory CD4+ T cells sorted from blood. Source of these receptors: a woman aged 25 to 39 in good health. Each CDR3 is given with its conserved first and last residue. A D gene is named only where the DNA matches it firmly. Clone size appears in some rows only: once, few, many, or a class for an expanded clone.

D gene | clone size | J gene | V gene | CDR3 length | CDR3 protein | CDR3 DNA
. | . | TRBJ2-5 | TRBV10-3 | 14 | CAIKSRDTKETQYF | TGTGCCATCAAGTCCCGGGACACTAAAGAGACCCAGTACTTC
TRBD1 | . | TRBJ1-2 | TRBV25-1 | 16 | CASNPSRGQGKYGYTF | TGTGCCAGCAACCCCTCCCGGGGACAGGGGAAGTATGGCTACACCTTC
TRBD2 | . | TRBJ2-7 | TRBV6-1 | 17 | CASSEAFMGGSVYEQYF | TGTGCCAGCAGTGAAGCCTTCATGGGCGGGAGTGTCTACGAGCAGTACTTC
. | . | TRBJ1-2 | TRBV28 | 13 | CASSLFNPYGYTF | TGTGCCAGCAGTTTATTCAACCCCTATGGCTACACCTTC
TRBD2 | . | TRBJ2-7 | TRBV5-4 | 17 | CASSLGTSGSGAHEQYF | TGTGCCAGCAGCTTGGGGACTAGCGGGAGTGGGGCCCACGAGCAGTACTTC
TRBD1 | . | TRBJ1-1 | TRBV18 | 17 | CASSPLRTGVVNTEAFF | TGTGCCAGCTCACCACTAAGGACAGGGGTCGTGAACACTGAAGCTTTCTTT
. | . | TRBJ1-1 | TRBV7-8 | 14 | CASSLSGGGTEAFF | TGTGCCAGCAGCTTGTCTGGGGGGGGCACTGAAGCTTTCTTT
. | . | TRBJ2-5 | TRBV6-5 | 15 | CASSYSSGAVQTQYF | TGTGCCAGCAGTTACTCATCAGGGGCCGTGCAGACCCAGTACTTC
TRBD1 | . | TRBJ1-1 | TRBV18 | 15 | CASSPDRARNTEAFF | TGTGCCAGCTCTCCCGACAGGGCAAGGAACACTGAAGCTTTCTTT
. | . | TRBJ1-1 | TRBV11-2 | 14 | CASSFYGARFEAFF | TGTGCCAGCAGCTTTTACGGGGCGAGATTTGAAGCTTTCTTT
. | . | TRBJ2-7 | TRBV18 | 16 | CASSNRQGGTEGEQYF | TGTGCCAGCTCAAACCGACAAGGCGGGACCGAAGGCGAGCAGTACTTC
TRBD2 | . | TRBJ2-1 | TRBV7-7 | 15 | CASSRGLAEYNEQFF | TGTGCCAGCAGCCGGGGACTAGCGGAGTACAATGAGCAGTTCTTC
. | few | TRBJ2-7 | TRBV7-9 | 12 | CASSLVVGQQYF | TGTGCCAGCAGCTTAGTAGTAGGGCAGCAGTACTTC
TRBD1 | . | TRBJ2-2 | TRBV7-9 | 15 | CASRYTGGSSGELFF | TGTGCCAGCAGATATACAGGGGGCAGCTCCGGGGAGCTGTTTTTT
. | . | TRBJ1-2 | TRBV7-9 | 15 | CASSHTTQGNYGYTF | TGTGCCAGCAGCCATACAACACAGGGAAACTATGGCTACACCTTC
TRBD1 | . | TRBJ1-1 | TRBV5-4 | 15 | CASSSKDRVNTEAFF | TGTGCCAGCAGCTCCAAGGACAGGGTCAACACTGAAGCTTTCTTT
TRBD2 | . | TRBJ2-7 | TRBV28 | 15 | CASSLSGRSSYEQYF | TGTGCCAGCAGCCTTAGCGGGAGAAGCTCCTACGAGCAGTACTTC
. | few | TRBJ2-7 | TRBV7-2 | 13 | CASSFASSYEQYF | TGTGCCAGCAGCTTCGCTTCCTCCTACGAGCAGTACTTC
. | . | TRBJ2-1 | TRBV7-9 | 14 | CASSLGPGSNEQFF | TGTGCCAGCAGCTTAGGGCCGGGGAGCAATGAGCAGTTCTTC
. | . | TRBJ1-1 | TRBV28 | 15 | CASNSRGTGKNEAFF | TGTGCCAGCAATTCTCGAGGGACCGGGAAAAATGAAGCTTTCTTT
TRBD1 | . | TRBJ2-2 | TRBV19 | 15 | CASSPRTGVTGELFF | TGTGCCAGTAGTCCGAGGACAGGGGTGACCGGGGAGCTGTTTTTT
TRBD2 | . | TRBJ2-3 | TRBV7-2 | 14 | CASSRGLAADTQYF | TGTGCCAGCAGCCGCGGACTAGCAGCAGATACGCAGTATTTT
. | . | TRBJ2-7 | TRBV28 | 12 | CASSLPNYEQYF | TGTGCCAGCAGTTTACCTAACTACGAGCAGTACTTC
TRBD2 | . | TRBJ2-5 | TRBV7-2 | 16 | CASSYRLAGLQETQYF | TGTGCCAGCAGCTATAGACTAGCGGGACTCCAAGAGACCCAGTACTTC
TRBD1 | . | TRBJ1-1 | TRBV6-6 | 14 | CASSYQGGNTEAFF | TGTGCCAGCAGTTATCAGGGGGGGAACACTGAAGCTTTCTTT
. | . | TRBJ1-2 | TRBV6-6 | 12 | CASSFQGVGYTF | TGTGCCAGCAGTTTCCAAGGAGTTGGCTACACCTTC
. | . | TRBJ2-7 | TRBV19 | 16 | CASRPTTGTDHHEQYF | TGTGCCAGTAGACCCACCACCGGGACGGACCACCACGAGCAGTACTTC
. | . | TRBJ1-5 | TRBV21-1 | 14 | CASSKCRCNQPQHF | TGTGCCAGCAGCAAATGCAGGTGCAATCAGCCCCAGCATTTT
TRBD2 | . | TRBJ2-7 | TRBV28 | 16 | CASSSDTGRAASEQYF | TGTGCCAGCAGTTCTGATACGGGGAGGGCCGCATCCGAGCAGTACTTC
. | once | TRBJ1-4 | TRBV9 | 15 | CASSARGASNEKLFF | TGTGCCAGCAGCGCCCGAGGGGCATCTAATGAAAAACTGTTTTTT
TRBD2 | . | TRBJ2-1 | TRBV7-9 | 15 | CASSFGRGTYNEQFF | TGTGCCAGCAGCTTCGGGCGGGGGACCTACAATGAGCAGTTCTTC
. | . | TRBJ2-1 | TRBV6-5 | 11 | CASRRSNEQFF | TGTGCCAGCCGGAGAAGCAATGAGCAGTTCTTC
TRBD2 | . | TRBJ2-7 | TRBV9 | 16 | CASSVGLASSSYEQYF | TGTGCCAGCAGCGTCGGACTAGCTTCCAGCTCCTACGAGCAGTACTTC
. | . | TRBJ2-5 | TRBV10-1 | 11 | CASSRGETQYF | TGCGCCAGCAGCAGGGGAGAGACCCAGTACTTC
. | . | TRBJ1-5 | TRBV2 | 14 | CASSSQGTDQPQHF | TGTGCCAGCAGTAGCCAGGGGACGGATCAGCCCCAGCATTTT
TRBD2 | once | TRBJ2-3 | TRBV19 | 15 | CASSGGGAGTDTQYF | TGTGCCAGTAGCGGGGGGGGCGCGGGCACAGATACGCAGTATTTT
TRBD1 | . | TRBJ2-7 | TRBV28 | 14 | CASGGQGNFYEQYF | TGTGCCAGCGGGGGACAGGGGAATTTTTACGAGCAGTACTTC
. | . | TRBJ2-7 | TRBV18 | 14 | CASSPRGGQYEQYF | TGTGCCAGCTCCCCTAGAGGGGGGCAATACGAGCAGTACTTC
TRBD1 | . | TRBJ2-6 | TRBV29-1 | 19 | CSVESQGASPSSGANVLTF | TGCAGCGTTGAATCTCAGGGGGCGAGTCCCTCCTCTGGGGCCAACGTCCTGACTTTC
. | . | TRBJ2-7 | TRBV13 | 17 | CASSSYHLARSSYEQYF | TGTGCCAGCAGCTCGTATCATCTAGCGCGGAGCTCCTACGAGCAGTACTTC
. | . | TRBJ2-6 | TRBV28 | 16 | CASRPGINSGANVLTF | TGTGCCAGCAGGCCGGGAATAAACTCTGGGGCCAACGTCCTGACTTTC
. | . | TRBJ2-1 | TRBV5-1 | 15 | CASRAGTGFYNEQFF | TGCGCCAGTAGAGCCGGGACTGGGTTTTACAATGAGCAGTTCTTC
. | . | TRBJ2-7 | TRBV7-2 | 17 | CASSLRGDIRRLGEQYF | TGTGCCAGCAGCTTAAGGGGGGACATCAGGCGGTTGGGCGAGCAGTACTTC
TRBD2 | few | TRBJ2-2 | TRBV29-1 | 14 | CSVGTGGSGGELFF | TGCAGCGTGGGAACGGGAGGGAGCGGCGGGGAGCTGTTTTTT
TRBD2 | . | TRBJ2-5 | TRBV7-9 | 17 | CASSSLPGLAGEETQYF | TGTGCCAGCAGCTCCCTTCCTGGACTAGCGGGAGAAGAGACCCAGTACTTC
TRBD2 | . | TRBJ2-5 | TRBV19 | 15 | CASSIFTGGQETQYF | TGTGCCAGTAGTATATTCACGGGAGGGCAAGAGACCCAGTACTTC
. | . | TRBJ2-1 | TRBV5-1 | 18 | CASSSYPHRLSSYNEQFF | TGCGCCAGCAGCTCGTACCCTCATAGGCTAAGCTCCTACAATGAGCAGTTCTTC
. | . | TRBJ1-5 | TRBV7-2 | 14 | CASSGAGGNQPQHF | TGTGCCAGCAGCGGAGCGGGGGGCAATCAGCCCCAGCATTTT
. | . | TRBJ1-5 | TRBV2 | 14 | CASSEQGNNQPQHF | TGTGCCAGCAGCGAACAGGGAAACAATCAGCCCCAGCATTTT
TRBD1 | . | TRBJ2-1 | TRBV7-7 | 17 | CASSPRTGGSSYNEQFF | TGTGCCAGCAGCCCCCGGACAGGGGGAAGCTCCTACAATGAGCAGTTCTTC